Listed here are 22 T cell receptor beta chains from one sample, sequenced in a study of OX40 agonist ivuxolimab in advanced cancers. The table came from immunoSEQ multiplex PCR; TCRdb's copy has only in-frame clones and leaves some out. The repertoire consists of about 90,000 clones, with about nine tenths occurring once and the leading ten covering about 0.35%. This specimen consisted of CD4+ or CD8+ T cells sorted from blood, obtained in a trial of the OX40 agonist ivuxolimab. The receptors stem from an adult with an advanced solid tumor such as melanoma, head and neck, liver or kidney cancer.

The chain combines TRBV9 with TRBJ2-3, with TRBD2 as a possible D gene (5 bases). Germline V CDR1 and CDR2: SGDLS, YYNGEE. The CDR3 contains 15 residues. V lost 0 bases and J lost 1, with 9 bases in between. The CDR3 reads CASSVGGQGTDTQYF. The CDR3 coding sequence is TGTGCCAGCAGCGTAGGAGGGCAAGGCACAGATACGCAGTATTTT.

V usage is TRBV5-1 and J usage is TRBJ2-7, with 7 bases lining up with TRBD2. The ends lost 1 base at V and 3 bases at J; junction bases unmatched: 7. The germline V gene encodes CDR1 SGHRS and CDR2 YFSETQ. The CDR3 is 15 residues long. The CDR3 spells CASSLSGGEGYEQYF. The CDR3 DNA reads TGCGCCAGCAGCTTGAGCGGTGGGGAGGGCTACGAGCAGTACTTC.

V is TRBV7-9 and J is TRBJ1-1; D gene unclear. CDR1 is SEHNR, CDR2 FQNEAQ, per germline (reference sequence). The V end lost 7 bases, the J end lost 1 base, and 10 bases lay between the germline ends. The CDR3 sequence is 13 residues long. CDR3 amino acids: CASMRAQNTEAFF. Written as DNA, the CDR3 is TGTGCCAGCATGAGGGCTCAGAACACTGAAGCTTTCTTT.

The chain combines TRBV19 with TRBJ1-1, with D hard to call. Trimming stripped 6 bases from V and 1 base from J, with 9 bases between. The CDR3 is 13 residues long. Germline V gene data show CDR1 as LNHDA and CDR2 as SQIVND (reference sequence). CDR3 sequence: CASSKRENTEAFF. The CDR3 coding sequence is TGTGCCAGTAGCAAGCGCGAGAACACTGAAGCTTTCTTT.

This clone was counted once. This chain joins TRBV28 and TRBJ2-7; D might be TRBD1 (6 bases). CDR3 size: 17 residues. V was cut by 8 bases and J by 1 base, with 24 bases left in between. The germline CDR1 and CDR2 sequences are MDHEN and SYDVKM. The DNA for the CDR3 is TGTGCCAGCTCAGGGCCAGGGGATACATCCCCTTCCTACGAGCAGTACTTC. It specifies CASSGPGDTSPSYEQYF.

The CDR3 reads CASSQVPRANNEQFF. CDR3 in DNA: TGCGCCAGCAGCCAAGTTCCGCGGGCAAACAATGAGCAGTTCTTC. J is TRBJ2-1 and V is TRBV4-3; a possible D gene is TRBD2 (5 bases). Germline-derived CDR1 and CDR2 are LGHNA and YSLEER. V lost 1 base and J 5 bases, leaving 12 bases between the germline ends. The CDR3 extends over 15 amino acids.

The chain employs TRBV6-1 and TRBJ2-5; no clear D. The CDR3 has 13 amino acids. The germline V gene encodes CDR1 MNHNS and CDR2 SASEGT. The V end lost 1 base, the J end lost 5 bases, and 8 bases lay between the germline ends. This CDR3 is CASSEDWSETQYF. The CDR3 DNA sequence: TGTGCCAGCAGTGAAGATTGGAGCGAGACCCAGTACTTC.

The rearrangement joins TRBV6-4 to TRBJ2-3; 7 bases fit TRBD1. V trimming: 2 bases; J trimming: 6 bases; junction bases outside the gene matches: 17. The CDR3 extends over 18 amino acids. Germline lookup yields CDR1 MRHNA and CDR2 SNTAGT. CDR3 amino acids: CASSDAEQGSPYVDTQYF. The CDR3, as DNA: TGTGCCAGCAGTGACGCTGAACAGGGGTCCCCCTACGTGGATACGCAGTATTTT.

The V call is TRBV19, the J call TRBJ1-2; no reliable D call. V lost 8 bases and J lost 3, with 22 bases in between. The CDR3 runs to 16 residues. Germline V CDR1 and CDR2: LNHDA, SQIVND (reference sequence). The CDR3 DNA reads TGTGCCAGTCGGCCGCAAATGGCCCAACCTCACTATGGCTACACCTTC. Amino acids: CASRPQMAQPHYGYTF.

The V call is TRBV18, the J call TRBJ2-1; 8 bases are a match to TRBD2. Per the germline V gene, CDR1 is KGHSH and CDR2 is LQKENI. The CDR3 runs 14 residues. V trimming: 5 bases; J trimming: 5 bases; junction bases outside the gene matches: 5. The DNA of the CDR3 is TGTGCCAGCTCAGAGCTAGCGGGCAACAATGAGCAGTTCTTC. Translated, it gives CASSELAGNNEQFF.

V usage is TRBV18 and J usage is TRBJ2-5; D is ambiguous. Germline V gene lookup returns CDR1 KGHSH and CDR2 LQKENI. The CDR3 is made up of 13 amino acids. Trimming stripped 1 base from V and 4 bases from J, with 7 bases between. This chain's CDR3 is CASSPRRTETQYF. The CDR3 region has the DNA TGTGCCAGCTCACCACGAAGGACAGAGACCCAGTACTTC.

The chain combines TRBV28 with TRBJ1-1, with D possibly TRBD1 on 5 matching bases. V lost 10 bases and J lost 1, with 16 bases in between. This CDR3 is built from 14 residues. Germline V gene sequence: CDR1 MDHEN, CDR2 SYDVKM. Written as DNA, the CDR3 is TGTGCCACCTTTTCCGGGGGGGAGAACACTGAAGCTTTCTTT. Its translation: CATFSGGENTEAFF. The variable domain in full, with the rest retrieved from reference TRBV28 and TRBJ1-1, is DVKVTQSSRYLVKRTGEKVFLECVQDMDHENMFWYRQDPGLGLRLIYFSYDVKMKEKGDIPEGYSVSREKKERFSLILESASTNQTSMYLCATFSGGENTEAFFGQGTRLTVV.

The chain joins TRBV19 to TRBJ2-7; D may be TRBD1 (6 bases). Trimming removed 4 bases at V and 2 bases at J, with 12 bases between. CDR3 length equals 14 residues. The germline CDR1 and CDR2 sequences are LNHDA and SQIVND (reference sequence). The CDR3 DNA sequence: TGTGCCAGTAGTAATGGACAGCCTCCCTACGAGCAGTACTTC. It is translated as CASSNGQPPYEQYF.

The CDR3 DNA sequence: TGTGCCAGCAGCTTCGCGGGAGGGTACTACGAGCAGTACTTC. The encoded protein is CASSFAGGYYEQYF. The chain recombines TRBV7-9 with TRBJ2-7, with 9 bases lining up with TRBD2. The J segment lost 3 bases and the V segment lost 3 bases, leaving 3 bases of the junction unmatched. The CDR3 loop spans 14 amino acids. Per germline, CDR1 SEHNR and CDR2 FQNEAQ (reference sequence). Looking up the rest from reference TRBV7-9 and TRBJ2-7 gives the full variable domain: DTGVSQNPRHKITKRGQNVTFRCDPISEHNRLYWYRQTLGQGPEFLTYFQNEAQLEKSRLLSDRFSAERPKGSFSTLEIQRTEQGDSAMYLCASSFAGGYYEQYFGPGTRLTVT.

The J gene is TRBJ2-7, the V gene TRBV5-4; no definite D call. Germline CDR1 SGHNT, CDR2 YYREEE (reference sequence). V lost 4 bases to trimming and J lost 0 bases, with 8 bases between them. The CDR3 extends over 13 amino acids. CDR3 sequence: CASSPALSYEQYF. CDR3 DNA sequence: TGTGCCAGCAGCCCGGCCCTCTCCTACGAGCAGTACTTC.

Here the CDR3 DNA reads TGTGCCAGCAGTGTGTTTACGCGGGACACCGGGGAGCTGTTTTTT. This encodes CASSVFTRDTGELFF. The chain employs TRBV2 and TRBJ2-2; perhaps TRBD2 as D (5 bases). In germline, CDR1 is SNHLY, CDR2 FYNNEI. This CDR3 contains 15 residues. Trimming cost V 4 bases and J 3 bases, with 12 bases left between them.

This clone was counted once. The gene calls are TRBV7-2 and TRBJ1-6; D is undetermined. The CDR3 has 14 residues. The V gene's germline CDR1 is SGHTA and CDR2 FQGNSA. V lost 3 bases to trimming and J lost 7 bases, with 10 bases between them. CDR3 coding DNA: TGTGCCAGCAGCTTGGCGTCTGGGAATTCACCCCTCCACTTT. Translated: CASSLASGNSPLHF. The full variable domain, completed using reference TRBV7-2 and TRBJ1-6, is GAGVSQSPSNKVTEKGKDVELRCDPISGHTALYWYRQSLGQGLEFLIYFQGNSAPDKSGLPSDRFSAERTGGSVSTLTIQRTQQEDSAVYLCASSLASGNSPLHFGNGTRLTVT.

The chain joins TRBV20-1 to TRBJ2-3, with D possibly matching TRBD1 (6 bases). The CDR3 covers 11 residues. Per germline, CDR1 DFQATT and CDR2 SNEGSKA (reference sequence). The ends were cut back, 7 bases at V and 7 bases at J, with 12 bases in the middle. CDR3 residues: CSGQGPNTQYF. The CDR3, as DNA: TGCAGTGGTCAGGGGCCTAATACGCAGTATTTT.

This chain joins TRBV5-4 and TRBJ2-1; 14 positions match TRBD2. CDR3 length: 18 amino acids. J lost 9 bases, V lost 5 bases, and 16 bases had no gene match. Germline V CDR1 and CDR2: SGHNT, YYREEE (reference sequence). DNA for the CDR3: TGTGCCAGCAGTCAAGATGGGAGACTAGCGGGAGGGCAAGGTGAGCAGTTCTTC. Its translation is CASSQDGRLAGGQGEQFF.

The chain employs TRBV7-2 and TRBJ1-5; 7 nucleotides align to TRBD1. The ends lost 1 base at V and 6 bases at J; junction bases unmatched: 9. This CDR3 spans 16 amino acids. CDR1 and CDR2 from the germline V gene are SGHTA and FQGNSA. The CDR3 bases are TGTGCCAGCAGCTTAGTCAGGGGGAAAGTGGGTCAGCCCCAGCATTTT. This encodes CASSLVRGKVGQPQHF.

This clone came up once. The chain carries TRBV11-2 and TRBJ2-7; 8 nucleotides agree with TRBD2. CDR3 length: 14 residues. The V and J ends lost 1 base and 6 bases, in that order; junction bases with no gene match: 5. Germline V gene data show CDR1 as SGHAT and CDR2 as FQNNGV. CDR3 DNA sequence: TGTGCCAGCAGCTTAGCAGCGGGAGTGTCCGAGCAGTACTTC. It is translated as CASSLAAGVSEQYF.

Written as DNA, the CDR3 is TGTGCCAGCAGAGGGGGGGGCAGTCAAGAGACCCAGTACTTC. Protein sequence: CASRGGGSQETQYF. The chain links TRBV5-5 to TRBJ2-5, with D tentatively TRBD2 (7 bases). CDR1 and CDR2 from the germline V gene are SGHKS and YYEKEE (reference sequence). This CDR3 spans 14 amino acids. Between the trimmed V and J ends, which lost 5 bases and 2 bases, there was a span of 13 bases.